This TCR beta chain was retrieved from a study of control samples from healthy donors and cancer patients. The CDR3 length is 12 residues. Germline-derived CDR1 and CDR2 are LNHDA and SQIVND (reference sequence). Trimming shortened V by 7 bases and J by 1 base, and 7 bases separated the two germline ends. The method was immunoSEQ multiplex PCR; TCRdb's version includes in-frame clones alone and lacks a portion of them. The data contain about 140,000 clones, around nine tenths of them singletons. The V and J genes are TRBV19 and TRBJ1-1; D remains ambiguous. Sequenced material: blood. This sequence originates from a man in his thirties or forties in good health. CDR3 residues: CASTGRNTEAFF. The CDR3 DNA reads as TGTGCCAGTACGGGCAGGAACACTGAAGCTTTCTTT.